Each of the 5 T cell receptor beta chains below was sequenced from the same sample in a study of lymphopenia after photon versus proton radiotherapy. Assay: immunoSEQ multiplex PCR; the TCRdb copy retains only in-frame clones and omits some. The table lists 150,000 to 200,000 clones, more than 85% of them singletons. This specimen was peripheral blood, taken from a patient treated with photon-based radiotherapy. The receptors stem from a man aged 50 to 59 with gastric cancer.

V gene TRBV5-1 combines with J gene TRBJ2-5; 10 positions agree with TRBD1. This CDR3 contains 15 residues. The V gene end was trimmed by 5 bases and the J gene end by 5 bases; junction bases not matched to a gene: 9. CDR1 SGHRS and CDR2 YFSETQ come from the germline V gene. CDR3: CASRPGQGFGETQYF. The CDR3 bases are TGCGCCAGCAGGCCGGGACAGGGGTTTGGGGAGACCCAGTACTTC.

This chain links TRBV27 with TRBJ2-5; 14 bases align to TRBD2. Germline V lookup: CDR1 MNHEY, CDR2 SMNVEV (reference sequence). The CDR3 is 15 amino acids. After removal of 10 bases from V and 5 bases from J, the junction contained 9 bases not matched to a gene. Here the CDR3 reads CATKGLAGGEETQYF. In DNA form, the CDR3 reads TGTGCCACCAAAGGACTAGCGGGAGGAGAGGAGACCCAGTACTTC.

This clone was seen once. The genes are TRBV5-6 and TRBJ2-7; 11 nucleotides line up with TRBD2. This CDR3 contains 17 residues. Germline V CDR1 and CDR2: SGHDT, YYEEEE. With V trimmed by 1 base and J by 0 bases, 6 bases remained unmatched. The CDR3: CASSLYATSGSSYEQYF. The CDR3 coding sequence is TGTGCCAGCAGCTTGTATGCCACTAGCGGGAGCTCCTACGAGCAGTACTTC.

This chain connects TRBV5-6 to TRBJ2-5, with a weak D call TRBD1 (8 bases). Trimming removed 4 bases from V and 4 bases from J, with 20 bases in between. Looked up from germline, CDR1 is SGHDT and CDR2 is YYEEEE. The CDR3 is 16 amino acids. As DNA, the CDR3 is TGTGCCAGCAGCAACAGGGGGGGAGAGGGGCGAGAGACCCAGTACTTC. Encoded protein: CASSNRGGEGRETQYF.

CDR3 amino acids: CASSWDRTTGELFF. The CDR3 DNA follows: TGTGCCAGCAGCTGGGACAGGACCACCGGGGAGCTGTTTTTT. The chain has TRBV5-6 and TRBJ2-2; 8 bases align to TRBD1. With 3 bases clipped from V and 4 bases from J, the junction kept 2 bases outside the gene matches. The CDR3 spans 14 residues. The germline V gene has CDR1 SGHDT and CDR2 YYEEEE.